This T cell receptor (beta chain) was identified during a study of CXCR3-negative and CXCR3-positive naive CD8 T cells. About the study: The libraries together contributed some 140 million TRB reads, each supplying about 1.5 +/- 0.3 million.

Germline CDR1 and CDR2: LGHDT and YNNKEL (reference sequence). The CDR3 covers 15 residues. Study results and caveats: Naive cells that were CXCR3-negative or CXCR3-positive used TRBV-TRBJ genes alike, while memory cells diverged. Fresh PBMCs were used in most assays, and CXCR3 expression partially decreased after cryopreservation. Memory CD8+ cells showed much lower diversity, while both naive subsets displayed comparably high diversity.

As for this clonotype: Its cognate antigen is unknown.

5' RACE with UMI labels generated the TRB cDNA libraries. Each CDR3 protein gets one entry in TCRdb, which reprocessed the 5' RACE reads and gives no DNA. The sample totals fewer than 60,000 distinct CDR3 sequences. The chain carries TRBV3-1 and TRBJ2-7; TCRdb names TRBD1, which stays unverified in the absence of DNA. The sequence came from a human donor in good health. Some clones in this sample may be carry-over from other donors' samples. Sequenced material: memory CD8+ T cells from blood. The CDR3: CASSPPDREFYEQYF.